A selection of T cell receptor beta chains follows, all from one sample in a study of T-cell reconstitution after alpha-beta-depleted transplantation in children. TCRdb itself ran the PCR reads through MiXCR, one entry per CDR3 protein. Counted here are approximately 510,000 distinct CDR3 sequences, approximately 20% occurring once; the ten biggest clones make up 2.5% to 3.5%. Material: PBMCs from the stem cell graft donor, obtained from the stem cell graft. These receptors were obtained from a human donor who donated a stem cell graft to a child with acute lymphoblastic leukemia. Each CDR3 is given with its conserved first and last residue. Fields, in order: J gene, V gene, D gene, clone size, CDR3 protein, CDR3 DNA. A D gene is named only where the DNA matches it firmly. Clone size is stated in some rows and not others, as once, few, many or a class when expanded.

TRBJ2-7	TRBV29-1	.	few	CSVDGRSEPYEQYF	TGCAGCGTTGATGGCAGGAGCGAACCCTACGAGCAGTACTTC
TRBJ2-3	TRBV7-9	.	few	CASSLGALGTDTQYF	TGTGCCAGCAGCTTGGGGGCCCTCGGCACAGATACGCAGTATTTT
TRBJ2-7	TRBV5-1	TRBD1	.	CASSLGAGTGDVEQYF	TGCGCCAGCAGCTTGGGGGCCGGGACAGGGGACGTCGAGCAGTACTTC
TRBJ2-7	TRBV2	TRBD2	few	CASSPTSGRVHEQYF	TGTGCCAGCAGTCCTACTAGCGGGAGAGTCCACGAGCAGTACTTC
TRBJ2-3	TRBV18	.	.	CASSPSSPSPTDTQYF	TGTGCCAGCTCACCTTCCTCACCTAGCCCCACAGATACGCAGTATTTT
TRBJ1-2	TRBV7-9	.	few	CASSVTGTYGYTF	TGTGCCAGCAGCGTCACGGGGACCTATGGCTACACCTTC
TRBJ1-1	TRBV29-1	TRBD1	.	CSCFPQGGLEAFF	TGCAGCTGCTTCCCCCAAGGGGGCCTTGAAGCTTTCTTT
TRBJ2-1	TRBV7-3	TRBD2	.	CASSLRAGGPSGYNEQFF	TGTGCCAGCAGCTTAAGGGCGGGAGGGCCCTCAGGGTACAATGAGCAGTTCTTC
TRBJ2-1	TRBV20-1	TRBD2	.	CSANGGRVYNEQFF	TGCAGTGCTAACGGCGGGAGGGTGTACAATGAGCAGTTCTTC
TRBJ1-1	TRBV5-5	.	.	CASSLVPEDTEAFF	TGTGCCAGCAGCTTGGTACCCGAAGACACTGAAGCTTTCTTT
TRBJ1-1	TRBV6-4	.	.	CASSVKAEAYTEAFF	TGTGCCAGCAGTGTGAAGGCGGAGGCGTACACTGAAGCTTTCTTT
TRBJ1-5	TRBV12-3/TRBV12-4	.	few	CASSLRHGRGSNQPQHF	TGTGCCAGCAGTTTACGCCATGGCCGGGGGAGCAATCAGCCCCAGCATTTT
TRBJ1-5	TRBV18	.	few	CASSPNRMGNGDQPQHF	TGTGCCAGCTCACCCAATCGAATGGGGAACGGGGATCAGCCCCAGCATTTT
TRBJ2-1	TRBV11-2	TRBD2	.	CASSGGGLAVYNEQFF	TGTGCCAGCAGCGGGGGGGGACTAGCGGTATACAATGAGCAGTTCTTC
TRBJ2-1	TRBV7-8	.	few	CASNPRGYNEQFF	TGTGCCAGCAACCCCCGGGGTTACAATGAGCAGTTCTTC
TRBJ1-5	TRBV20-1	.	.	CSASSGLWNQPQHF	TGCAGTGCCTCAAGCGGGTTGTGGAATCAGCCCCAGCATTTT
TRBJ1-4	TRBV11-1	.	few	CASSLAAKGRFATNEKLFF	TGTGCCAGCAGCTTAGCGGCAAAGGGCCGATTTGCAACTAATGAAAAACTGTTTTTT
TRBJ1-2	TRBV29-1	.	few	CSAFEGDDGYTF	TGCAGCGCATTCGAAGGGGACGACGGCTACACCTTC
TRBJ1-2	TRBV18	.	few	CASSLNRDGYTF	TGTGCCAGCTCACTGAACAGGGACGGCTACACCTTC
TRBJ1-6	TRBV6-1	.	.	CASSEVVGVLAPLHF	TGTGCCAGCAGCGAAGTGGTAGGGGTCCTCGCACCCCTCCACTTT
TRBJ1-1	TRBV24-1	.	few	CATSGTGTRPEAFF	TGTGCCACCAGTGGGACCGGGACAAGGCCTGAAGCTTTCTTT
TRBJ1-1	TRBV27	TRBD1	.	CASSLRQGLPNTEAFF	TGTGCCAGCAGTTTAAGACAGGGGTTGCCAAACACTGAAGCTTTCTTT
TRBJ1-1	TRBV5-8	TRBD1	.	CASSPGQGASTEAFF	TGTGCCAGCAGCCCGGGACAGGGGGCGAGCACTGAAGCTTTCTTT
TRBJ1-2	TRBV5-8	.	.	CASSYGTTHGYTF	TGTGCCAGCAGCTACGGGACCACTCATGGCTACACCTTC
TRBJ2-3	TRBV2	.	.	CGSSGLPKSRVISPDTQYF	TGTGGCAGCAGTGGTCTACCGAAGTCCAGGGTTATTAGTCCAGATACGCAGTATTTT
TRBJ1-1	TRBV5-1	.	.	CASSLVYFGLTEAFF	TGCGCCAGCAGCTTGGTTTATTTCGGGCTGACTGAAGCTTTCTTT
TRBJ2-1	TRBV5-1	TRBD2	few	CASSLFLSGSQQFF	TGCGCCAGCAGCTTGTTCCTAAGCGGGAGTCAGCAGTTCTTC
TRBJ2-1	TRBV21-1	.	few	CASSLREGDYNEQFF	TGTGCCAGCAGCCTCAGGGAGGGGGACTACAATGAGCAGTTCTTC
TRBJ1-4	TRBV7-2	.	once	CASSLSGQRNEKLFF	TGTGCCAGCAGCCTGTCGGGACAAAGAAATGAAAAACTGTTTTTT
TRBJ2-1	TRBV4-1	.	.	CASSQVQGPLNEQFF	TGCGCCAGCAGCCAAGTTCAGGGACCCCTCAATGAGCAGTTCTTC
TRBJ2-1	TRBV10-3	TRBD2	few	CATRTSSEQFF	TGTGCCACCAGGACTAGCAGTGAGCAGTTCTTC
TRBJ2-7	TRBV13	TRBD2	few	CASSLSGVGYEQYF	TGTGCCAGCAGCTTAAGCGGGGTAGGGTACGAGCAGTACTTC
TRBJ2-1	TRBV7-9	.	few	CASSSRTSVYNEQFF	TGTGCCAGCAGCTCCCGTACTAGTGTCTACAATGAGCAGTTCTTC
TRBJ2-7	TRBV13	.	few	CASNPVGQSSYEQYF	TGTGCCAGCAACCCGGTGGGGCAGTCATCCTACGAGCAGTACTTC
TRBJ2-7	TRBV7-9	.	few	CASIAGYEQYF	TGTGCCAGCATCGCCGGATACGAGCAGTACTTC
TRBJ1-1	TRBV6-5	.	few	CASSYSGGGSEAFF	TGTGCCAGCAGTTACTCCGGGGGGGGGTCTGAAGCTTTCTTT